The 4 T cell receptor beta chains presented below share a single source sample, sequenced in a study of T cells in Graves' hyperthyroidism and ophthalmopathy. RNA transcripts yielded amplified TCR beta CDR3 regions. The HTBI primer set served for first-round RT-PCR of the TCR CDR3. TCRdb used MiXCR to reprocess the multiplex PCR reads, holding one entry per CDR3 protein. Among around 600,000 distinct CDR3 sequences listed, around 16% were seen once. Material: blood. The source is a middle-aged woman with Graves' ophthalmopathy.

V is TRBV20-1 and J is TRBJ1-6; possibly TRBD1 for D (5 bases). The CDR3 extends over 15 amino acids. V lost 1 base and J lost 8, with 15 bases in between. Germline V CDR1 and CDR2: DFQATT, SNEGSKA (reference sequence). CDR3 sequence: CSARVNVGGDSPLHF. Written as DNA, the CDR3 is TGCAGTGCTAGAGTCAATGTCGGGGGGGATTCACCCCTCCACTTT.

This clonotype has a count of ten or more. The V and J genes are TRBV11-2 and TRBJ2-7, with D unclear. V was shortened by 5 bases and J by 3 bases, with 14 bases between the two germline ends. Germline V lookup: CDR1 SGHAT, CDR2 FQNNGV. This CDR3 is built from 14 residues. The CDR3 here is CASSPQAGGYEQYF. CDR3 DNA sequence: TGTGCCAGCAGCCCCCAGGCAGGTGGCTACGAGCAGTACTTC.

This clonotype was seen repeatedly, ten times or more. The chain carries TRBV20-1 and TRBJ2-7; D is uncertain. The V gene's germline CDR1 is DFQATT and CDR2 SNEGSKA (reference sequence). Trimming removed 3 bases from V and 0 bases from J, with 15 bases in between. The CDR3 is 15 residues long. The CDR3 DNA reads as TGCAGTGCTAGTTTCGGCTTTCTGAGCTCCTACGAGCAGTACTTC. Protein sequence: CSASFGFLSSYEQYF.

The chain has TRBV28 and TRBJ2-1, with 9 bases identical to TRBD2. The V segment lost 5 bases and the J segment 8 bases; nucleotides outside the gene matches: 10. This CDR3 comprises 15 residues. Germline loops: CDR1 MDHEN, CDR2 SYDVKM. The CDR3 sequence: CASSPLAGLFHEQFF. CDR3 sequence (DNA): TGTGCCAGCAGTCCCCTAGCGGGATTGTTCCATGAGCAGTTCTTC.